What follows are 21 T cell receptor beta chains derived from one specimen sequenced in a study of shared clonotypes between healthy human individuals. Data came from immunoSEQ multiplex PCR; TCRdb stores just in-frame clones and leaves some out. This table holds 2,500,000 or so clones, 93% found once. Material: naive CD4+ T cells from PBMCs. Subset denoted: CD45RA+ positively selected. All receptors come from a man younger than 30 in good health. Some clones in this sample may be carry-over from other donors' samples.

This chain connects TRBV28 to TRBJ2-7; D may correspond to TRBD1 or TRBD2 (5 bases each). Per germline, CDR1 MDHEN and CDR2 SYDVKM. The length of the CDR3 is 14 residues. Trimming shortened V by 7 bases and J by 6 bases, and 19 bases separated the two germline ends. The CDR3 spells CASTEGLGFAEQYF. CDR3 nucleotides: TGTGCCAGCACTGAGGGGTTGGGATTCGCCGAGCAGTACTTC.

This clone was counted a few times. The chain combines TRBV19 with TRBJ1-1, with D perhaps matching TRBD1 (6 bases). V was pared by 7 bases and J by 8 bases, with 11 bases between. The CDR3 is 11 residues long. CDR1 is LNHDA and CDR2 is SQIVND in the germline V gene (reference sequence). DNA of the CDR3: TGTGCCAGTACCCGGACAGCGGAAGCTTTCTTT. Residues: CASTRTAEAFF.

This rearrangement joins TRBV7-9 to TRBJ2-2, with TRBD2 matching 13 bases. CDR3 size: 18 residues. Germline CDR1 reads SEHNR; CDR2 reads FQNEAQ (reference sequence). Trimming took 5 bases from V and 7 from J; bases not matched to a gene: 13. The DNA of the CDR3 is TGTGCCAGCAGCAATCCCGAGGGACTAGCGGGAATTATCGGGGAGCTGTTTTTT. This encodes CASSNPEGLAGIIGELFF.

This sequence joins TRBV25-1 and TRBJ2-3, with D tentatively TRBD2 (6 bases). V dropped 3 bases and J dropped 4 bases, with 14 bases sitting between them. This CDR3 comprises 15 residues. Germline V lookup: CDR1 MGHDK, CDR2 SYGVNS. The CDR3 sequence is CASSDSLGGADTQYF. The CDR3 nucleotides read TGTGCCAGCAGTGACTCCCTTGGCGGGGCAGATACGCAGTATTTT. The entire variable domain, with the rest obtained from reference TRBV25-1 and TRBJ2-3, is as follows: EADIYQTPRYLVIGTGKKITLECSQTMGHDKMYWYQQDPGMELHLIHYSYGVNSTEKGDLSSESTVSRIRTEHFPLTLESARPSHTSQYLCASSDSLGGADTQYFGPGTRLTVL.

This clone occurred once. This chain uses TRBV7-3 with TRBJ2-3; 12 positions agree with TRBD1. There are 16 residues in the CDR3. Trimming at V came to 5 bases and at J to 2 bases, leaving 5 bases not matched to a gene. CDR1 SGHTA and CDR2 FQGTGA come from the germline V gene. The CDR3 here is CASSQGQGAFTDTQYF. Written as DNA, the CDR3 is TGTGCCAGCAGCCAGGGACAGGGGGCTTTCACAGATACGCAGTATTTT.

V gene TRBV28 combines with J gene TRBJ2-5, with 7 positions matching TRBD1. The CDR3 totals 15 residues. Germline lookup yields CDR1 MDHEN and CDR2 SYDVKM. With V trimmed by 3 bases and J by 5 bases, 9 bases remained unmatched. As DNA, the CDR3 is TGTGCCAGCAGTTTTATTGGGACAGAGGGCGAGACCCAGTACTTC. It translates to CASSFIGTEGETQYF.

J is TRBJ1-1 and V is TRBV29-1; 10 bases fit TRBD1. CDR3 length equals 14 residues. CDR1 is SQVTM, CDR2 ANQGSEA, per germline. Trimming removed 7 bases from V and 10 bases from J; junction bases left unmatched: 15. CDR3 sequence reads: CSARQDRGAGGAFF. The CDR3 DNA is TGCAGCGCCCGACAGGACAGGGGGGCCGGAGGAGCTTTCTTT.

V usage is TRBV5-1 and J usage is TRBJ2-5; D is unclear. Germline CDR1 SGHRS, CDR2 YFSETQ. V lost 1 base and J 1 base, leaving 5 bases between the germline ends. The CDR3 covers 13 residues. CDR3 DNA: TGCGCCAGCAGCTTGTCGATCCAAGAGACCCAGTACTTC. It is translated as CASSLSIQETQYF.

This clone has only one observation. The rearrangement uses TRBV18 and TRBJ2-7; 7 nucleotides match TRBD1. The germline CDR1 and CDR2 sequences are KGHSH and LQKENI. The CDR3 has 15 amino acids. Losses at the gene ends were 6 bases for V and 2 bases for J; bases not matched to a gene: 10. In DNA, the CDR3 is TGTGCCAGCTCGATGGGACAGCCGATGACCTACGAGCAGTACTTC. Translating gives CASSMGQPMTYEQYF.

The chain joins TRBV5-4 to TRBJ1-2; the match to TRBD1 covers 9 bases. The germline V gene has CDR1 SGHNT and CDR2 YYREEE (reference sequence). The CDR3 totals 16 residues. V lost 4 bases and J lost 8; bases outside the gene matches: 15. The CDR3 nucleotides read TGTGCCAGCAGCCTCGTTGGGACAGGGACAAGACAAGGCTACACCTTC. Protein: CASSLVGTGTRQGYTF.

This chain connects TRBV6-1 to TRBJ2-7; perhaps TRBD2 as D (5 bases). Between the trimmed V and J ends, which lost 8 bases and 2 bases, there was a span of 19 bases. This CDR3 has 15 amino acids. Germline V lookup: CDR1 MNHNS, CDR2 SASEGT. The chain's CDR3 is CASHSGLGATYEQYF. In DNA form, the CDR3 reads TGTGCCAGCCATTCTGGACTGGGTGCAACCTACGAGCAGTACTTC.

The rearrangement links TRBV5-4 to TRBJ2-7, with TRBD2 identical over 9 bases. The germline V gene has CDR1 SGHNT and CDR2 YYREEE (reference sequence). After removal of 4 bases from V and 5 bases from J, the junction contained 13 bases not matched to a gene. This CDR3 has 16 residues. This CDR3 is CASSLPVAGARDEQYF. CDR3 DNA sequence: TGTGCCAGCAGCCTCCCAGTAGCGGGGGCCCGGGACGAGCAGTACTTC.

The V gene is TRBV15, the J gene TRBJ2-7; maybe TRBD2 (7 bases). Per the germline V gene, CDR1 is LNHNV and CDR2 is YYDKDF (reference sequence). Trimming cost V 5 bases and J 3 bases, with 14 bases left between them. The CDR3 sequence is 14 residues long. CDR3 protein: CATSGGGSLYEQYF. The CDR3 nucleotides read TGTGCCACCAGCGGGGGGGGCAGCCTCTACGAGCAGTACTTC.

A single count supports this clone. The rearrangement links TRBV28 to TRBJ1-1; unclear D gene. The CDR3 covers 13 residues. The germline gives CDR1 MDHEN, CDR2 SYDVKM. V gave up 2 bases and J gave up 10 bases, with 14 bases separating them. CDR3 protein: CASSLGRTRLAFF. CDR3 in DNA: TGTGCCAGCAGTTTAGGAAGGACCCGGTTAGCTTTCTTT.

The sample holds a few counts of this clone. This chain connects TRBV12-5 to TRBJ1-1; D not certain. V was cut by 1 base and J by 1 base, with 7 bases left in between. Germline V CDR1 and CDR2: LGHNT, FRNRAP. This CDR3 comprises 14 residues. The CDR3 DNA reads TGTGCTAGTGGTTTGGGGGCGCGGAACACTGAAGCTTTCTTT. Protein: CASGLGARNTEAFF.

This chain connects TRBV9 to TRBJ1-2; D is unclear. The germline V gene has CDR1 SGDLS and CDR2 YYNGEE. Trimming cost V 3 bases and J 4 bases, with 16 bases left between them. The length of the CDR3 is 15 residues. This chain's CDR3 is CASSGTAIPFYGYTF. Written as DNA, the CDR3 is TGTGCCAGCAGCGGAACCGCGATCCCCTTCTATGGCTACACCTTC.

V is TRBV7-9 and J is TRBJ1-1; D is undetermined. The CDR3 runs 13 residues. CDR1 and CDR2 (germline): SEHNR, FQNEAQ (reference sequence). The ends were cut back, 5 bases at V and 5 bases at J, with 12 bases in the middle. CDR3 nucleotide sequence: TGTGCCAGCAGCCCCAGCCCGGGAACTGAAGCTTTCTTT. This sequence encodes CASSPSPGTEAFF.

The rearrangement joins TRBV6-5 to TRBJ1-3; TRBD1 might be the D (6 bases). V lost 6 bases to trimming and J lost 2 bases, with 14 bases between them. CDR3 length: 15 residues. Germline loops: CDR1 MNHEY, CDR2 SVGAGI. CDR3 sequence: CASSRRTGTGNTIYF. The CDR3 region has the DNA TGTGCCAGCAGCCGGCGAACAGGGACTGGAAACACCATATATTTT.

A note on this clone: Distinct nucleotide sequences in the sample also encode this CDR3. The J gene is TRBJ2-5, the V gene TRBV7-9; 9 positions match TRBD1. The CDR3 length is 14 residues. V trimming: 5 bases; J trimming: 3 bases; junction bases outside the gene matches: 4. Germline V gives CDR1 SEHNR, CDR2 FQNEAQ (reference sequence). In DNA form, the CDR3 reads TGTGCCAGCAGCCTAGGACAGGGGAAAGAGACCCAGTACTTC. Translating it yields CASSLGQGKETQYF.

For this clone: The same CDR3 can be traced to other DNA sequences in this sample. The chain joins TRBV4-1 to TRBJ2-3, with D possibly matching TRBD2 (5 bases). Germline V gene data show CDR1 as MGHRA and CDR2 as YSYEKL. The CDR3 length is 15 residues. Trimming pared 1 base from V and 4 bases from J, leaving 12 bases between. Written as DNA, the CDR3 is TGCGCCAGCAGCCAAGTCGGGCTAGCCGCAGATACGCAGTATTTT. As protein: CASSQVGLAADTQYF.

This chain joins TRBV2 and TRBJ2-7; 12 nucleotides match TRBD2. With V trimmed by 4 bases and J by 2 bases, 6 bases remained unmatched. CDR3 length: 16 amino acids. CDR1 SNHLY and CDR2 FYNNEI come from the germline V gene. The CDR3 sequence is CASSGKLAGGPYEQYF. The CDR3 nucleotides are TGTGCCAGCAGTGGGAAGCTAGCGGGAGGGCCCTACGAGCAGTACTTC.